Shown below are 7 T cell receptor beta chains from a single sample sequenced in a study of blood T cell repertoires in COVID-19. The protocol was immunoSEQ multiplex PCR, while the TCRdb copy is restricted to in-frame clones and leaves out a portion. The sample includes 62,000 or so clones, around 80% of them seen just once. The source material was peripheral blood. These receptors were collected from a man in his sixties with COVID-19, enrolled during active disease.

The rearrangement joins TRBV30 to TRBJ1-4; 7 bases are a match to TRBD1. V was pared by 4 bases and J by 8 bases, with 19 bases of the junction left unmatched. The germline V gene has CDR1 GTSNPN and CDR2 SVGIG (reference sequence). The CDR3 runs to 17 residues. This chain's CDR3 is CAWKGEVESGGGEKLFF. CDR3 DNA: TGTGCCTGGAAGGGCGAGGTCGAATCAGGGGGAGGAGAAAAACTGTTTTTT. The whole variable domain, filled in from reference TRBV30 and TRBJ1-4, reads SQTIHQWPATLVQPVGSPLSLECTVEGTSNPNLYWYRQAAGRGLQLLFYSVGIGQISSEVPQNLSASRPQDRQFILSSKKLLLSDSGFYLCAWKGEVESGGGEKLFFGSGTQLSVL.

The rearrangement links TRBV28 to TRBJ1-3; 8 nucleotides align to TRBD1. The end of the DNA aligns better with TRBJ2-2, so the J call may be wrong. The CDR3 extends over 13 amino acids. Germline V gives CDR1 MDHEN, CDR2 SYDVKM. The CDR3 is CASSTGGTGELFF. DNA of the CDR3: TGTGCCAGCAGTACAGGGGGCACCGGGGAGCTGTTTTTT.

V usage is TRBV12-5 and J usage is TRBJ1-5, with no clear D. From germline, CDR1 is LGHNT and CDR2 FRNRAP. The V gene lost 0 bases and the J gene lost 5 bases, with 5 bases spanning the gap. This CDR3 is 13 amino acids long. In nucleotides, the CDR3 is TGTGCTAGTGGTTTGGTACCGGATCAGCCCCAGCATTTT. Amino acids: CASGLVPDQPQHF.

V and J are TRBV5-1 and TRBJ1-5; 7 nucleotides line up with TRBD1. Germline-derived CDR1 and CDR2 are SGHRS and YFSETQ. Trimming removed 0 bases from V and 4 bases from J; junction bases left unmatched: 4. CDR3 length: 15 amino acids. As DNA, the CDR3 is TGCGCCAGCAGCTTGGGGCGGGACAGAAATCAGCCCCAGCATTTT. This codes for CASSLGRDRNQPQHF.

J is TRBJ2-7 and V is TRBV7-9, with D hard to call. CDR1 and CDR2 (germline): SEHNR, FQNEAQ (reference sequence). The CDR3 extends over 15 amino acids. Trimming cost V 3 bases and J 3 bases, with 15 bases left between them. The CDR3 DNA reads TGTGCCAGCAGCTTCTCGGGTGAAAAATTCTACGAGCAGTACTTC. It codes for CASSFSGEKFYEQYF.

The CDR3 reads CASSLPGSEAFF. Here the CDR3 DNA reads TGCGCCAGCAGCTTACCAGGATCTGAAGCTTTCTTT. The rearrangement links TRBV5-1 to TRBJ1-1; D is unclear. This CDR3 comprises 12 residues. CDR1 is SGHRS, CDR2 YFSETQ, per germline. V dropped 2 bases and J dropped 6 bases, with 8 bases sitting between them.

The CDR3: CASSWGQGASYEQYF. CDR3 DNA: TGTGCCAGCAGCTGGGGACAGGGGGCTTCCTACGAGCAGTACTTC. The chain combines TRBV7-9 with TRBJ2-7; 12 positions match TRBD1. Trimming took 4 bases from V and 1 from J; bases not matched to a gene: 2. The length of the CDR3 is 15 residues. Germline V lookup: CDR1 SEHNR, CDR2 FQNEAQ (reference sequence).